Listed below are T cell receptor beta chains from one sample, sequenced in a study of shared clonotypes between healthy human individuals. Only in-frame clones appear in the TCRdb table, and some are missing; sequencing was by immunoSEQ multiplex PCR. The table has some 2,500,000 clones, 80% to 95% seen once. Material for sequencing was naive CD4+ T cells from PBMCs. The source is a man between 18 and 35 years old in good health. Some clones in this sample may be carry-over from other donors' samples. Both conserved end residues are part of each CDR3. A D gene is named only where the DNA matches it firmly. Some rows mark clone size as missing; the rest say once, few, many or name a class of expanded clone.

J	D	size	V	DNA	CDR3
TRBJ2-2	-	-	TRBV6-4	TGTGCCAGCAGTGTGAGGCGATTCACCGGGGAGCTGTTTTTT	CASSVRRFTGELFF
TRBJ1-1	-	-	TRBV19	TGTGCCAGTAGTATGTGGGGACAGAACACTGAAGCTTTCTTT	CASSMWGQNTEAFF
TRBJ1-5	TRBD1	-	TRBV28	TGTGCCAGCAGTTCCATCGACAGGGCTTATAGCAATCAGCCCCAGCATTTT	CASSSIDRAYSNQPQHF
TRBJ2-2	TRBD2	-	TRBV28	TGTGCCAGCAGTAGTGGGCCTCGCGGGAGTAGTAGAACCGGGGAGCTGTTTTTT	CASSSGPRGSSRTGELFF
TRBJ1-5	-	-	TRBV28	TGTGCCAGCAGTTTCAATTATCAGCCCCAGCATTTT	CASSFNYQPQHF
TRBJ1-1	-	-	TRBV28	TGTGCCAGCAGAACGGGGGGCGGGGAGAACACTGAAGCTTTCTTT	CASRTGGGENTEAFF
TRBJ2-5	-	-	TRBV7-2	TGTGCCAGCAGCCTATTCAGAATCCAAGAGACCCAGTACTTC	CASSLFRIQETQYF
TRBJ2-2	TRBD1	-	TRBV9	TGTGCCAGCAGCCCCCAGACAGGGACCGGGGAGCTGTTTTTT	CASSPQTGTGELFF
TRBJ1-5	-	-	TRBV2	TGTGCCAGCACCGGAGAGGGGGGTCAGCCCCAGCATTTT	CASTGEGGQPQHF
TRBJ1-5	TRBD1	-	TRBV28	TGTGCCAGCAGTTCAGACAGGGGTTCCGTCTATCAGCCCCAGCATTTT	CASSSDRGSVYQPQHF
TRBJ1-5	-	-	TRBV7-2	TGTGCCAGCAGCAGGGACACTACGAGTCAGCCCCAGCATTTT	CASSRDTTSQPQHF
TRBJ1-3	TRBD1	-	TRBV5-1	TGCGCCAGCAGCCGGACAGGGGACTCCTCCATTTTT	CASSRTGDSSIF
TRBJ2-7	TRBD1	once	TRBV28	TGTGCCAGCAGCCGGACAGGGGGCGGCTACGAGCAGTACTTC	CASSRTGGGYEQYF
TRBJ1-3	-	-	TRBV7-2	TGTGCCAGCAGCTTAGACGTGGGGTACACTGGAAACACCATATATTTT	CASSLDVGYTGNTIYF
TRBJ2-7	-	-	TRBV7-3	TGTGCCAGCAGCTTATCCACTGCTAGCAGCGAGCAGTACTTC	CASSLSTASSEQYF
TRBJ2-1	TRBD2	-	TRBV7-9	TGTGCCAGCAGCTTGGGGACTAGAGGGGATGAGCAGTTCTTC	CASSLGTRGDEQFF
TRBJ1-4	-	-	TRBV2	TGTGCCAGCAGTACAGAAGCAACTAATGAAAAACTGTTTTTT	CASSTEATNEKLFF
TRBJ2-1	-	-	TRBV6-5	TGTGCCAGCAGGGGACTTGGGAGCTCCTACAATGAGCAGTTCTTC	CASRGLGSSYNEQFF
TRBJ1-4	-	-	TRBV11-2	TGTGCCAGCAGCTTGTTTTCGGCAGGGATATTCAATGAAAAACTGTTTTTT	CASSLFSAGIFNEKLFF
TRBJ2-1	TRBD1	-	TRBV18	TGTGCCAGCTCACCACTTACAGGGGGACACAATGAGCAGTTCTTC	CASSPLTGGHNEQFF